This passage covers 17 T cell receptor beta chains from one sample sequenced in a study of a mutant IDH1 vaccine in newly diagnosed glioma. Stated time point: baseline, week 1 (first vaccination visit). Regarding treatment: pre-vaccination baseline after standard-of-care therapy. The repertoire was sequenced with immunoSEQ multiplex PCR; TCRdb's copy has only in-frame clones and lacks some. The repertoire holds tens of thousands of clones, with over 75% as singletons. The sample consisted of PBMCs, taken from a glioma patient treated with radiotherapy, temozolomide or both. These TCRs come from a man aged 25 to 40 with glioma.

This chain joins TRBV28 and TRBJ1-6; TRBD1 matches 7 bases. Germline lookup yields CDR1 MDHEN and CDR2 SYDVKM. V was clipped by 4 bases and J by 10 bases; unmatched bases: 4. The CDR3 runs 13 residues. The CDR3 reads CASSSGQESPLHF. The CDR3 DNA sequence: TGTGCCAGCAGTTCTGGACAGGAGTCACCCCTCCACTTT.

Written as DNA, the CDR3 is TGTGCCACCAGCAGAGTGGGGGTTTCGATAAACACCATATATTTT. This translates into CATSRVGVSINTIYF. V and J are TRBV15 and TRBJ1-3, with D possibly TRBD1 on 5 matching bases. Germline V gives CDR1 LNHNV, CDR2 YYDKDF (reference sequence). The V gene lost 1 base and the J gene lost 6 bases, with 13 bases spanning the gap. The CDR3 runs to 15 residues.

V and J are TRBV11-2 and TRBJ1-5; D is possibly TRBD1 (6 bases). Germline assignment: CDR1 SGHAT and CDR2 FQNNGV. V was clipped by 5 bases and J by 3 bases, with 14 bases between them. This CDR3 is built from 15 residues. CDR3 sequence (DNA): TGTGCCAGCAGCCCGGACAGAGTCAACAATCAGCCCCAGCATTTT. It yields the protein CASSPDRVNNQPQHF. The full variable domain, rest sourced from reference TRBV11-2 and TRBJ1-5, is EAGVAQSPRYKIIEKRQSVAFWCNPISGHATLYWYQQILGQGPKLLIQFQNNGVVDDSQLPKDRFSAERLKGVDSTLKIQPAKLEDSAVYLCASSPDRVNNQPQHFGDGTRLSIL.

This clone was recorded once. The chain recombines TRBV7-9 with TRBJ2-2; D not certain. Trimming took off 0 bases at V and 2 bases at J, with 4 bases between the two ends. The CDR3 spans 14 residues. The germline V gene encodes CDR1 SEHNR and CDR2 FQNEAQ (reference sequence). The CDR3 here is CASSLAFNTGELFF. Here the CDR3 DNA reads TGTGCCAGCAGCTTAGCATTCAACACCGGGGAGCTGTTTTTT.

V usage is TRBV4-1 and J usage is TRBJ2-7; perhaps TRBD2 as D (5 bases). The CDR3 has 13 amino acids. Per the germline V gene, CDR1 is MGHRA and CDR2 is YSYEKL. Trimming cost V 2 bases and J 4 bases, with 9 bases left between them. CDR3 nucleotides: TGCGCCAGCAGCCAAAGAGGAGGATACGAGCAGTACTTC. Translation: CASSQRGGYEQYF.

The chain couples TRBV7-2 to TRBJ1-2, with D uncertain. From germline, CDR1 is SGHTA and CDR2 FQGNSA. Trimming took off 3 bases at V and 6 bases at J, with 8 bases between the two ends. CDR3 length: 12 amino acids. The CDR3 protein is CASSFRQDGYTF. The CDR3, as DNA: TGTGCCAGCAGCTTCCGACAAGATGGCTACACCTTC.

This clone is labeled medium-sized. The genes are TRBV2 and TRBJ2-7; TRBD2 matches at 12 bases. The CDR3 has 17 amino acids. The ends lost 6 bases at V and 3 bases at J; junction bases unmatched: 12. Germline CDR1 and CDR2: SNHLY and FYNNEI. The CDR3 DNA follows: TGTGCCAGCAGCGAAACCGGGACTAGCGGGTTGGACTACGAGCAGTACTTC. Translation gives CASSETGTSGLDYEQYF.

V and J are TRBV19 and TRBJ2-5; D may be TRBD1 (6 bases). The germline V gene encodes CDR1 LNHDA and CDR2 SQIVND (reference sequence). Trimming cost V 5 bases and J 1 base, with 11 bases left between them. The CDR3 runs 14 residues. The CDR3 sequence is CASSSRQVQETQYF. DNA for the CDR3: TGTGCCAGTAGTTCGCGACAGGTCCAAGAGACCCAGTACTTC.

This clone was seen only once. V usage is TRBV4-1 and J usage is TRBJ1-5; D might be TRBD1 (5 bases). CDR3 size: 16 residues. Trimming left V 0 bases short and J 2 bases short, with 11 bases between. Germline CDR1 is MGHRA and CDR2 is YSYEKL. The CDR3 loop is CASSQDPGNGNQPQHF. The CDR3 bases are TGCGCCAGCAGCCAAGACCCAGGGAATGGCAATCAGCCCCAGCATTTT.

This clone is a singleton in its sample. The CDR3: CASTPSLTDNTEAFF. CDR3 coding DNA: TGTGCCAGTACCCCCTCCCTGACGGATAACACTGAAGCTTTCTTT. The chain is built from TRBV19 and TRBJ1-1; the D is unclear. Germline V lookup: CDR1 LNHDA, CDR2 SQIVND (reference sequence). This CDR3 has 15 residues. Trimming cost V 7 bases and J 2 bases, with 17 bases left between them.

This chain connects TRBV19 to TRBJ1-1; 9 bases are shared with TRBD1. Germline assignment: CDR1 LNHDA and CDR2 SQIVND (reference sequence). The CDR3 totals 15 residues. Losses at the gene ends were 6 bases for V and 0 bases for J; bases not matched to a gene: 5. Here the CDR3 reads CASRSGTGLNTEAFF. CDR3 nucleotide sequence: TGTGCCAGTAGGTCCGGGACAGGGCTGAACACTGAAGCTTTCTTT.

V usage is TRBV6-5 and J usage is TRBJ2-3; D not resolved. In germline, CDR1 is MNHEY, CDR2 SVGAGI. V was clipped by 2 bases and J by 2 bases, with 14 bases between them. The CDR3 has 16 residues. The CDR3 sequence: CASSYTTLEPTDTQYF. CDR3 sequence (DNA): TGTGCCAGCAGTTACACGACACTCGAGCCCACAGATACGCAGTATTTT.

This chain connects TRBV11-3 to TRBJ2-2; D might be TRBD1 (6 bases). Germline V gene data show CDR1 as SGHNT and CDR2 as YENEEA. The CDR3 is made up of 17 amino acids. Trimming pared 1 base from V and 5 bases from J, leaving 17 bases between. The CDR3 sequence: CASSLGFQGGVTGELFF. DNA for the CDR3: TGTGCCAGCAGCTTAGGTTTTCAAGGGGGAGTTACCGGGGAGCTGTTTTTT.

This clone was counted once. CDR3 sequence reads: CASSRRAGATGELFF. Written as DNA, the CDR3 is TGTGCCAGCAGCCGTCGGGCAGGGGCCACCGGGGAGCTGTTTTTT. V usage is TRBV11-2 and J usage is TRBJ2-2, with a tentative D call TRBD1 (6 bases). Germline V gene lookup returns CDR1 SGHAT and CDR2 FQNNGV. This CDR3 region has 15 residues. The ends were cut back, 5 bases at V and 4 bases at J, with 14 bases in the middle. Based on the CDR3 plus reference TRBV11-2 and TRBJ2-2, the full variable domain is EAGVAQSPRYKIIEKRQSVAFWCNPISGHATLYWYQQILGQGPKLLIQFQNNGVVDDSQLPKDRFSAERLKGVDSTLKIQPAKLEDSAVYLCASSRRAGATGELFFGEGSRLTVL.

Written as DNA, the CDR3 is TGTGCCACCCTGAGAGTGAGGAGACCCGAGTATGGCTACACCTTC. Its translation: CATLRVRRPEYGYTF. This chain links TRBV5-8 with TRBJ1-2; D call uncertain. Per the germline V gene, CDR1 is SGHTS and CDR2 is YDEGEE. The CDR3 spans 15 residues. V was shortened by 9 bases and J by 5 bases, with 23 bases between the two germline ends.

The chain is built from TRBV19 and TRBJ2-5, with 8 positions matching TRBD2. Unmatched junction bases numbered 2, after V lost 1 base and J lost 4 bases. This CDR3 is 14 amino acids long. In germline, CDR1 is LNHDA, CDR2 SQIVND (reference sequence). The CDR3 loop reads CASSIGREVETQYF. In DNA, the CDR3 is TGTGCCAGTAGTATAGGGCGGGAGGTAGAGACCCAGTACTTC.

The chain employs TRBV19 and TRBJ2-3; TRBD2 agrees at 9 bases. The CDR3 is 14 amino acids. Trimming cost V 7 bases and J 6 bases; bases outside gene matches: 8. Germline assignment: CDR1 LNHDA and CDR2 SQIVND (reference sequence). The CDR3 DNA sequence: TGTGCCAGTATTAATAGCGGGAGAGGGGATACGCAGTATTTT. This sequence encodes CASINSGRGDTQYF. The full variable domain, in which reference TRBV19 and TRBJ2-3 provide the parts outside the CDR3, is DGGITQSPKYLFRKEGQNVTLSCEQNLNHDAMYWYRQDPGQGLRLIYYSQIVNDFQKGDIAEGYSVSREKKESFPLTVTSAQKNPTAFYLCASINSGRGDTQYFGPGTRLTVL.